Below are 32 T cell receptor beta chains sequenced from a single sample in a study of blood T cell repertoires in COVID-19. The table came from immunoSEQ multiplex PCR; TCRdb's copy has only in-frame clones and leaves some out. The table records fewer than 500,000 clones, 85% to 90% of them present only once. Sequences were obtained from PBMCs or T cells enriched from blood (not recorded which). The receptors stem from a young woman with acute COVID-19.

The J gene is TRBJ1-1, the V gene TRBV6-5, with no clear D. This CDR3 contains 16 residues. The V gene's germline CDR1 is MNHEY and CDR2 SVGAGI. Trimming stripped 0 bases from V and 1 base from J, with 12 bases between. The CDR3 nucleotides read TGTGCCAGCAGTTACTCGAGTCTATGGGCGAACACTGAAGCTTTCTTT. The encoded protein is CASSYSSLWANTEAFF.

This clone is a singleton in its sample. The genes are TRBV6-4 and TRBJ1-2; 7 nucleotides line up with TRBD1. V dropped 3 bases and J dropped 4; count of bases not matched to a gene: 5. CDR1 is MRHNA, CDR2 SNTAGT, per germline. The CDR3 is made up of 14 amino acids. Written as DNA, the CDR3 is TGTGCCAGCAGTGAGGGTAGGGGGCTCTATGGCTACACCTTC. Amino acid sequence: CASSEGRGLYGYTF.

CDR3 in amino acids: CASSEAGEHDYGYTF. In nucleotides, the CDR3 is TGTGCCAGCAGTGAAGCCGGGGAACATGACTATGGCTACACCTTC. The chain links TRBV6-1 to TRBJ1-2; no reliable D call. Trimming cost V 0 bases and J 3 bases, with 11 bases left between them. The germline V gene encodes CDR1 MNHNS and CDR2 SASEGT. This CDR3 is 15 amino acids long.

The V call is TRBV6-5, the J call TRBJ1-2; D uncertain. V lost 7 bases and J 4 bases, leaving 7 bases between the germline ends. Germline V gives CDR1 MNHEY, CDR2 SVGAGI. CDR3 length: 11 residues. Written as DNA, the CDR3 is TGTGCCAGCAAGTCGAGCTATGGCTACACCTTC. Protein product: CASKSSYGYTF.

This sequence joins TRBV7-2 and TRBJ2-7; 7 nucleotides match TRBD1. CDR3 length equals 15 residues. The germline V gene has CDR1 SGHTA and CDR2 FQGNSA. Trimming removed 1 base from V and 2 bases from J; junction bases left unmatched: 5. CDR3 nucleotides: TGTGCCAGCAGCTTAGGGCAGGGGGATACCTACGAGCAGTACTTC. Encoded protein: CASSLGQGDTYEQYF. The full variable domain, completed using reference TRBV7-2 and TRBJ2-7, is GAGVSQSPSNKVTEKGKDVELRCDPISGHTALYWYRQSLGQGLEFLIYFQGNSAPDKSGLPSDRFSAERTGGSVSTLTIQRTQQEDSAVYLCASSLGQGDTYEQYFGPGTRLTVT.

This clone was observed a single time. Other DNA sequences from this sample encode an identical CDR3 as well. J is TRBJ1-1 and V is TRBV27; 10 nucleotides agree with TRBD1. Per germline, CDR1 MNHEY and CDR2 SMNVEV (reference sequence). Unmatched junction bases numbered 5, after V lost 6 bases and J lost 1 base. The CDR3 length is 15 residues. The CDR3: CASSLRTGGNTEAFF. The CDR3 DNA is TGTGCCAGCAGCTTGCGGACAGGGGGGAACACTGAAGCTTTCTTT.

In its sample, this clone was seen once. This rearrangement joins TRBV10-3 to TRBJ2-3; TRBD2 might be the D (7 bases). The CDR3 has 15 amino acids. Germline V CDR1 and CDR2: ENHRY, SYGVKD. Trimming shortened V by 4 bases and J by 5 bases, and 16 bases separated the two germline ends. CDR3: CAISASGGGEDTQYF. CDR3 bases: TGTGCCATCAGTGCCTCGGGGGGCGGGGAAGATACGCAGTATTTT.

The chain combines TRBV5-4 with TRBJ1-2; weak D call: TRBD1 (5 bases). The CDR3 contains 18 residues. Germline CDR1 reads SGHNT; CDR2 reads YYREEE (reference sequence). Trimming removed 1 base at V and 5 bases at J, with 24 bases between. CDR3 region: CASSLFLLRQLPPYGYTF. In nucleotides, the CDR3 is TGTGCCAGCAGCTTGTTCCTACTTAGACAGCTTCCACCTTATGGCTACACCTTC. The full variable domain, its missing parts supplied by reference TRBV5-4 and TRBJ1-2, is ETGVTQSPTHLIKTRGQQVTLRCSSQSGHNTVSWYQQALGQGPQFIFQYYREEENGRGNFPPRFSGLQFPNYSSELNVNALELDDSALYLCASSLFLLRQLPPYGYTFGSGTRLTVV.

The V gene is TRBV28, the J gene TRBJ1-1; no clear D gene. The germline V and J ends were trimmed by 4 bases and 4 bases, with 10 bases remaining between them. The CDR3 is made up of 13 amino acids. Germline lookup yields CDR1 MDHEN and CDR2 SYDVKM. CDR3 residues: CASSSYEGTEAFF. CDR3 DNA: TGTGCCAGCAGTTCTTACGAGGGCACTGAAGCTTTCTTT.

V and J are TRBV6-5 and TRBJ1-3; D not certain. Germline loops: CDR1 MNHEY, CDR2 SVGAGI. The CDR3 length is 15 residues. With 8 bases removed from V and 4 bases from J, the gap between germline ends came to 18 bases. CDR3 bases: TGTGCCAGCTTAGCGTCCGCCGCCTACGGAAACACCATATATTTT. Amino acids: CASLASAAYGNTIYF.

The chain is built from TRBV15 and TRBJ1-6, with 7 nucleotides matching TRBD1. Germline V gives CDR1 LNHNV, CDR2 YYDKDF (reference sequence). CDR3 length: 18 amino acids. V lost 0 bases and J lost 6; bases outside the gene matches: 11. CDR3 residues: CATSRDRPGTVLNSPLHF. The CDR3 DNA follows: TGTGCCACCAGCAGAGATCGGCCCGGGACAGTCCTTAATTCACCCCTCCACTTT.

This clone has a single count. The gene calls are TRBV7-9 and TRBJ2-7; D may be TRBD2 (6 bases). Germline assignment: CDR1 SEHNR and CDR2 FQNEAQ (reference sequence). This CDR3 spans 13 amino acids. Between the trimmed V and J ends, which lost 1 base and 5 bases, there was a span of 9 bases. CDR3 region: CASSLGRGNEQYF. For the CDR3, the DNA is TGTGCCAGCAGCTTAGGGCGGGGAAACGAGCAGTACTTC.

As DNA, the CDR3 is TGTGCCAGCAGTTTATTAGCGGGCTCCTACAATGAGCAGTTCTTC. The encoded protein is CASSLLAGSYNEQFF. The chain links TRBV28 to TRBJ2-1; TRBD2 matches at 7 bases. The CDR3 has 15 amino acids. Looked up from germline, CDR1 is MDHEN and CDR2 is SYDVKM. V shed 1 base and J 0 bases; nucleotides not matched to a gene: 0.

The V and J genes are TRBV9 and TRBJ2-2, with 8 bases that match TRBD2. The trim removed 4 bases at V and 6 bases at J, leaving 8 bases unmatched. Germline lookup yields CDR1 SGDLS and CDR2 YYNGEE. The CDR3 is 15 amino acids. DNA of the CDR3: TGTGCCAGCAGCCCTCGACCGGGGGGGGCCGGGGAGCTGTTTTTT. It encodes CASSPRPGGAGELFF.

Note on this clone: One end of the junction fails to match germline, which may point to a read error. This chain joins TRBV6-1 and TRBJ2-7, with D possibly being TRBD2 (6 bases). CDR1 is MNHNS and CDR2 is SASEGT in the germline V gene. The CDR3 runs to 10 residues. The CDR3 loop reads CASSDGGLDF. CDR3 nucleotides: TGTGCCAGCAGTGACGGGGGTCTAGACTTC.

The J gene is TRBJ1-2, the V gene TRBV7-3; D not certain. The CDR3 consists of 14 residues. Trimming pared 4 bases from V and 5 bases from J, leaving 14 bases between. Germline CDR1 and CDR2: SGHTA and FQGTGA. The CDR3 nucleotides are TGTGCCAGCAGCTCCACCGGGTCTGGGTATGGCTACACCTTC. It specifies CASSSTGSGYGYTF.

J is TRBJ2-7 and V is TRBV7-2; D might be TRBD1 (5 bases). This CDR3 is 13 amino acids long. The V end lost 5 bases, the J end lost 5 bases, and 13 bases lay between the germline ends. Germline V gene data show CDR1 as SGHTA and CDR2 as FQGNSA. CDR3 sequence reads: CASSLGHFNEQYF. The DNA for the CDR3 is TGTGCCAGCAGCCTCGGACACTTTAACGAGCAGTACTTC.

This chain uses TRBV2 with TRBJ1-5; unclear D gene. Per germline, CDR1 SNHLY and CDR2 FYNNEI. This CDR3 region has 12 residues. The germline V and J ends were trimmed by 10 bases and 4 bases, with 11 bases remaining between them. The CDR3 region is CATGSRNQPQHF. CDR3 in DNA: TGTGCCACCGGGAGTCGGAATCAGCCCCAGCATTTT.

CDR3 in amino acids: CASSQFMLGQGRNEQFF. CDR3 bases: TGTGCCAGCAGCCAATTCATGTTGGGACAGGGAAGAAATGAGCAGTTCTTC. This rearrangement joins TRBV3-1 (or the pseudogene TRBV3-2) to TRBJ2-1; 9 bases agree with TRBD1. The CDR3 length is 17 residues. Germline CDR1 is LGHDT and CDR2 is YNNKEL (reference sequence). V lost 2 bases to trimming and J lost 7 bases; unmatched junction nucleotides: 12.

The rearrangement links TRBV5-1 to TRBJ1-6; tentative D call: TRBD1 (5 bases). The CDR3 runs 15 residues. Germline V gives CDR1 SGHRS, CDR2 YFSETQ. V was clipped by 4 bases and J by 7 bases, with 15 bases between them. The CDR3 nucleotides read TGCGCCAGCAGCGATCCAGGGCTTAGGAATTCACCCCTCCACTTT. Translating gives CASSDPGLRNSPLHF.

CDR3 bases: TGTGCCAGCCCGACAGGGGATAATTCACCCCTCCACTTT. It encodes CASPTGDNSPLHF. This rearrangement joins TRBV12-3 or TRBV12-4 to TRBJ1-6, with 8 bases fitting TRBD1. CDR3 length: 13 residues. The V segment lost 8 bases and the J segment 5 bases; nucleotides outside the gene matches: 2.

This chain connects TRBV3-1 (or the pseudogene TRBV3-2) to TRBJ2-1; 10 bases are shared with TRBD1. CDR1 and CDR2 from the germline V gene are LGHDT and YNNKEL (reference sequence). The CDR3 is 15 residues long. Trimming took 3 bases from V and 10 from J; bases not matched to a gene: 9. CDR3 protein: CASSHRTGGGEEQFF. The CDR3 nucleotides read TGTGCCAGCAGCCATAGGACAGGGGGAGGGGAGGAGCAGTTCTTC.

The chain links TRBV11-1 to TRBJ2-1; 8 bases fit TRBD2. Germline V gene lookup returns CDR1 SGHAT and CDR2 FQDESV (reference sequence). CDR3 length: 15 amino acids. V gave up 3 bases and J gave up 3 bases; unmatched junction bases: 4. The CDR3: CASSLGGGIYNEQFF. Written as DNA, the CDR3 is TGTGCCAGCAGCTTGGGCGGGGGGATCTACAATGAGCAGTTCTTC.

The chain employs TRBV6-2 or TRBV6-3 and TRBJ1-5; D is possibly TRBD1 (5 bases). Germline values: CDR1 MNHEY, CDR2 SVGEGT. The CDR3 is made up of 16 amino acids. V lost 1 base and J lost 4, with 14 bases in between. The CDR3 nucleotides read TGTGCCAGCAGTTACTGGCCGACAGTAATTAATCAGCCCCAGCATTTT. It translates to CASSYWPTVINQPQHF.

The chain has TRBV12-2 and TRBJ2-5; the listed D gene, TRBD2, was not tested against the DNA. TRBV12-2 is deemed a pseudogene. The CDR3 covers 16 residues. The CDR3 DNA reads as TGTGCAAGTCGCGTCGCGGGACTACCGGCCCAAGAGACCCAGTACTTC. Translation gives CASRVAGLPAQETQYF.

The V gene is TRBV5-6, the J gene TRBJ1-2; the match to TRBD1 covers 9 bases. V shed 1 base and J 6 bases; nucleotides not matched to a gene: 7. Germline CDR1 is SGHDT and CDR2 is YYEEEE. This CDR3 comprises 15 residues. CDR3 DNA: TGTGCCAGCAGCTTGTCCTGGACAGGGGTAGATGGCTACACCTTC. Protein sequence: CASSLSWTGVDGYTF.

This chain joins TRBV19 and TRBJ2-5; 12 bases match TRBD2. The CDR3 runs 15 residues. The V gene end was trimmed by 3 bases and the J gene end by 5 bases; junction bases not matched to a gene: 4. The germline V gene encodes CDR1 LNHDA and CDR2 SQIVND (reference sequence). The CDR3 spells CASSMVLAGGETQYF. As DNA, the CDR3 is TGTGCCAGTAGTATGGTACTAGCGGGGGGTGAGACCCAGTACTTC.

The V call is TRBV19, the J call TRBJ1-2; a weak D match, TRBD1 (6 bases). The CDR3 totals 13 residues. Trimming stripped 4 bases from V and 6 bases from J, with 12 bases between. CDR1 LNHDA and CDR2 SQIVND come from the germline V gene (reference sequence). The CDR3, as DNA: TGTGCCAGTAGTAGTACAGGGTCGGATGGCTACACCTTC. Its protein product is CASSSTGSDGYTF.

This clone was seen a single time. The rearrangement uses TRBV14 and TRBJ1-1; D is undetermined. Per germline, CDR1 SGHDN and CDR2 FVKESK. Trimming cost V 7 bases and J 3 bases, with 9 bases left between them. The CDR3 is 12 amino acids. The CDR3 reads CASKRLDTEAFF. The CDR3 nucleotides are TGTGCCAGCAAACGGTTGGACACTGAAGCTTTCTTT.

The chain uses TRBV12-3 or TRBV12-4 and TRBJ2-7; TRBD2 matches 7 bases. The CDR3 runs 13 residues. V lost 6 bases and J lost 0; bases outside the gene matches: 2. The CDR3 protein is CASRGGDSYEQYF. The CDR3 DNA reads TGTGCCAGCAGGGGGGGGGACTCCTACGAGCAGTACTTC.

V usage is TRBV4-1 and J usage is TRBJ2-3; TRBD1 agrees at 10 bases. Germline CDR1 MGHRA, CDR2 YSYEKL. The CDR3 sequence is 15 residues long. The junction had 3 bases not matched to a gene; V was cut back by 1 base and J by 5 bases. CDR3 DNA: TGCGCCAGCAGCCAAGCGGGACAGGGGCAAGATACGCAGTATTTT. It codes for CASSQAGQGQDTQYF.

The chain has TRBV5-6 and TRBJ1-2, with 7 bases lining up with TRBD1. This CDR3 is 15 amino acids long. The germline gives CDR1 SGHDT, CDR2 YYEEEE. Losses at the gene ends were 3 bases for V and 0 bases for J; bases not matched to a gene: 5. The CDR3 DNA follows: TGTGCCAGCAGCTCCCCGGGACAGCCTAACTATGGCTACACCTTC. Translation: CASSSPGQPNYGYTF.